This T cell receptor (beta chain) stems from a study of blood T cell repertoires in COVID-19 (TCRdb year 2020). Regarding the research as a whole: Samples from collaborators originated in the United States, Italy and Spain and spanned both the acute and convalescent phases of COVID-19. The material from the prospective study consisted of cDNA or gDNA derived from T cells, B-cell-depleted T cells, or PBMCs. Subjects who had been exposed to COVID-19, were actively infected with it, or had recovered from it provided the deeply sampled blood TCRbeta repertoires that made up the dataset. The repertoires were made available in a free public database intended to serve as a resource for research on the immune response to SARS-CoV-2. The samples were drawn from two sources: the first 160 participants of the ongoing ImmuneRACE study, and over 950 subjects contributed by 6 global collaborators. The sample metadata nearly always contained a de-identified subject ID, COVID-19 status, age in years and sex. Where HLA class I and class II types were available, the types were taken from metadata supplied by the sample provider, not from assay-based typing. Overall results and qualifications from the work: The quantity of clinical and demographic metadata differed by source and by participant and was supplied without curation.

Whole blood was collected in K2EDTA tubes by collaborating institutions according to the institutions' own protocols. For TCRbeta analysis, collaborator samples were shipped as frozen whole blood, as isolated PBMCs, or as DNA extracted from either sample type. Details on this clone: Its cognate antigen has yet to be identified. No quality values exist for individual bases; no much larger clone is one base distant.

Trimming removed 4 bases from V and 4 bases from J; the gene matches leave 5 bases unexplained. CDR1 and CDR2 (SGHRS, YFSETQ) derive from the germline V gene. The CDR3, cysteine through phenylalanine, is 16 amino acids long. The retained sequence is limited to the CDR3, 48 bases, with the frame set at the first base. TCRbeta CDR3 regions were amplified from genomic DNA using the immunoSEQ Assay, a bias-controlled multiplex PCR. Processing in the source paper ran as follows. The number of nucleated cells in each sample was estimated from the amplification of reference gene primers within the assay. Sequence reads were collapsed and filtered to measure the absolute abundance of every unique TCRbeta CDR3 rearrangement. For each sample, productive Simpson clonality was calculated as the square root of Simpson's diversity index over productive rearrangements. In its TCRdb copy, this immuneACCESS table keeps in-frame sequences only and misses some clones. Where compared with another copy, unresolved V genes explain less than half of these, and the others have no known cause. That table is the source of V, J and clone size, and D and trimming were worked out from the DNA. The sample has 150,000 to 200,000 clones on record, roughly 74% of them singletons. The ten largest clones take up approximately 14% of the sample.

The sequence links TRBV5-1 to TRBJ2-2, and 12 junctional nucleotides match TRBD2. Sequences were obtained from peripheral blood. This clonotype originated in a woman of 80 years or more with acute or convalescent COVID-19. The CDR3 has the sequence CASSPSLAGGTGELFF. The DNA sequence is TGCGCCAGCAGCCCTTCACTAGCGGGAGGCACCGGGGAGCTGTTTTTT.